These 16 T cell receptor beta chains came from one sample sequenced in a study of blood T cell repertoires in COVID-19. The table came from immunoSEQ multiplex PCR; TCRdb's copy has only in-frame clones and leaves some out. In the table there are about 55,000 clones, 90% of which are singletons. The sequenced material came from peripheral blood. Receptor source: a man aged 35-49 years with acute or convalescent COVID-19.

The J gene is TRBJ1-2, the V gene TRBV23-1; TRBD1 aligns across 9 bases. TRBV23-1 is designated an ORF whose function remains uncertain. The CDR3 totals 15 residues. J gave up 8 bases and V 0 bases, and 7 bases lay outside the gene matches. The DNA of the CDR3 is TGCGCCAGCAGTCAATCAAGGACAGGGGAATGCGGCTACACCTTC. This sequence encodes CASSQSRTGECGYTF.

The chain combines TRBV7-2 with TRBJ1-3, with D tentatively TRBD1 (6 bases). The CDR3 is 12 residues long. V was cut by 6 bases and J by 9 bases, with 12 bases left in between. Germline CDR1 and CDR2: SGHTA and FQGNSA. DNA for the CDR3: TGTGCCAGCAGTTTCCAGGGGAGCACCATATATTTT. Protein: CASSFQGSTIYF.

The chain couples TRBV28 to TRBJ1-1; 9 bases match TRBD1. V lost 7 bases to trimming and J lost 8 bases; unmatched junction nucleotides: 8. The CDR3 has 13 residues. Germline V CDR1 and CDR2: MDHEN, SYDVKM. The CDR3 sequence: CASMGQGREEAFF. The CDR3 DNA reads TGTGCCAGCATGGGACAGGGAAGGGAAGAAGCTTTCTTT.

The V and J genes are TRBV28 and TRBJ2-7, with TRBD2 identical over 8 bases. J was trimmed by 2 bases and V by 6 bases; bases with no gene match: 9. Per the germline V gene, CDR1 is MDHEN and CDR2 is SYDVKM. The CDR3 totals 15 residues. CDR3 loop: CASSSPTSGTYEQYF. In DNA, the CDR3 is TGTGCCAGCAGCTCACCAACTAGCGGAACCTACGAGCAGTACTTC.

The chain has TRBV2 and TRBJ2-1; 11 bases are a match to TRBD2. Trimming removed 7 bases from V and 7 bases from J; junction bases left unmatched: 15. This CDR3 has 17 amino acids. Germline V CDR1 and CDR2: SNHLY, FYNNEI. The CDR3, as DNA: TGTGCCAGCAAAAGTGGGACTAGCGGTTACCGGGGGAATGAGCAGTTCTTC. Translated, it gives CASKSGTSGYRGNEQFF.

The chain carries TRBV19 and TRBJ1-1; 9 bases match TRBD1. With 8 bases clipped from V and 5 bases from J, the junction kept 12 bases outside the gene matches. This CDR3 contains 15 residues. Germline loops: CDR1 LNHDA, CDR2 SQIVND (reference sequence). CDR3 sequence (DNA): TGTGCCAGTGGAGGACTACAGGGGGCGAGAACTGAAGCTTTCTTT. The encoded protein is CASGGLQGARTEAFF.

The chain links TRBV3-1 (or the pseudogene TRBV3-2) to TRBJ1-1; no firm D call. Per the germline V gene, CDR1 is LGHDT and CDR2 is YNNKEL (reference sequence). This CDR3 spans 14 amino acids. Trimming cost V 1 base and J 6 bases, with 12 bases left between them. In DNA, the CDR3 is TGTGCCAGCAGCCAAGGTTTGGCCGGGGCTGAAGCTTTCTTT. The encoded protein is CASSQGLAGAEAFF.

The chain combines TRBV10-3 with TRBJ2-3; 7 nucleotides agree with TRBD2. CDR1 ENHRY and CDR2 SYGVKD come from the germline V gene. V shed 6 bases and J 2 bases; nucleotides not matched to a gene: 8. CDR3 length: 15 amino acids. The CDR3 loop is CAIREGDYTTDTQYF. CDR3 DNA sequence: TGTGCCATCAGGGAAGGGGACTATACCACAGATACGCAGTATTTT.

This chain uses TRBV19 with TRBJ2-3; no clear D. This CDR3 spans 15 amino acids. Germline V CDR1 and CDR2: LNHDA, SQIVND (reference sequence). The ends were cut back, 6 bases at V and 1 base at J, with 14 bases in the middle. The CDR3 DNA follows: TGTGCCAGTAGCGAGGAGCACGTCCGCACAGATACGCAGTATTTT. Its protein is CASSEEHVRTDTQYF.

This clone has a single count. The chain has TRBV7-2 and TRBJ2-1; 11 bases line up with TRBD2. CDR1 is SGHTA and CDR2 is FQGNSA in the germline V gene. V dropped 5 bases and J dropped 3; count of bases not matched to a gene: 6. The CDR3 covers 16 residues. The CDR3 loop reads CASSVPGLAVYNEQFF. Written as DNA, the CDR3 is TGTGCCAGCAGCGTCCCGGGACTAGCGGTCTACAATGAGCAGTTCTTC.

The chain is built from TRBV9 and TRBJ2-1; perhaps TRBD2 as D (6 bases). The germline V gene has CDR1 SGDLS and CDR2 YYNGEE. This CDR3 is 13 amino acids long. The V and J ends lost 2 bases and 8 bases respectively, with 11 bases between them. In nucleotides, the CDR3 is TGTGCCAGCAGCGTGGAGGGTAGCGATGAGCAGTTCTTC. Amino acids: CASSVEGSDEQFF.

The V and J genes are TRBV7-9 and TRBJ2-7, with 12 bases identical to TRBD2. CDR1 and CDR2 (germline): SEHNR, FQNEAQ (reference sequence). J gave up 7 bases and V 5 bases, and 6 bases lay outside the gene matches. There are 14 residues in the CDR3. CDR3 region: CASSNPSGRGEQYF. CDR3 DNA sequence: TGTGCCAGCAGCAACCCTAGCGGGAGGGGAGAGCAGTACTTC.

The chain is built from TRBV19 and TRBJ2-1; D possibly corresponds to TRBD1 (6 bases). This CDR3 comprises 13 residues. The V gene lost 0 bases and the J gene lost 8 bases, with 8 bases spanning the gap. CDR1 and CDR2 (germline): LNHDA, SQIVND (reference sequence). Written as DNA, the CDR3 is TGTGCCAGTAGTATAGATACAGGGTATGAGCAGTTCTTC. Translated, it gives CASSIDTGYEQFF.

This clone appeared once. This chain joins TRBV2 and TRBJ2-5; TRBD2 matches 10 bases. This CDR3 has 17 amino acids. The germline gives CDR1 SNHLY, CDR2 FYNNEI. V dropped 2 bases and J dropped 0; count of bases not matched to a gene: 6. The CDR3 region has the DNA TGTGCCAGCAGTGAATTGATGGGGACTAGCGACCAAGAGACCCAGTACTTC. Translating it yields CASSELMGTSDQETQYF.

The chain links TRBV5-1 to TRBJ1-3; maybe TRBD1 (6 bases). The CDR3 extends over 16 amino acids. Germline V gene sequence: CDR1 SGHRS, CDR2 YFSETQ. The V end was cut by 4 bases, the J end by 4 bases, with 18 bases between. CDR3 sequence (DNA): TGCGCCAGCAGCCCCGGTGCGGGGGCGATCGGAAACACCATATATTTT. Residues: CASSPGAGAIGNTIYF. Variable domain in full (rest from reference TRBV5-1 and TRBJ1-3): KAGVTQTPRYLIKTRGQQVTLSCSPISGHRSVSWYQQTPGQGLQFLFEYFSETQRNKGNFPGRFSGRQFSNSRSEMNVSTLELGDSALYLCASSPGAGAIGNTIYFGEGSWLTVV.

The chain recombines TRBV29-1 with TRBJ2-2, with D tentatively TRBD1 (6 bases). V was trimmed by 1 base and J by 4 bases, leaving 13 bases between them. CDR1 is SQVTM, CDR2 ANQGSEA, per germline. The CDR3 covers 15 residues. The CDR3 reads CSVEVSGVGTGELFF. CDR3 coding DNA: TGCAGCGTTGAAGTCTCAGGGGTGGGCACCGGGGAGCTGTTTTTT.